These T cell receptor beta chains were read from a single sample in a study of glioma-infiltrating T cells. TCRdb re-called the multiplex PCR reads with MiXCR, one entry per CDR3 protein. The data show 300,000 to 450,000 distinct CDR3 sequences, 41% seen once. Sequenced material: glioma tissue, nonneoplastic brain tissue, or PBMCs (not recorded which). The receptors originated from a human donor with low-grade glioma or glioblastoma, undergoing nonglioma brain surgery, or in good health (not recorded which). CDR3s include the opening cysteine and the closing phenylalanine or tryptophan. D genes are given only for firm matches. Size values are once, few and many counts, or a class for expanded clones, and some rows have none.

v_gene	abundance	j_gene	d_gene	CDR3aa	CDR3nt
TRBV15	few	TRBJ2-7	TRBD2	CATSRGGSSGSSYEQYF	TGTGCCACCAGCAGAGGAGGGTCTAGCGGGAGCAGCTACGAGCAGTACTTC
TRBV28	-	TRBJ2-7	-	CASILFGHYEQYF	TGTGCCAGCATTTTATTTGGTCACTACGAGCAGTACTTC
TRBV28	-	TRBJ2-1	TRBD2	CASSFHGTSGRSYWNEQFF	TGTGCCAGCAGTTTTCATGGGACTAGCGGGAGGTCATATTGGAATGAGCAGTTCTTC
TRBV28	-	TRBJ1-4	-	CARSSIDSPWAGEKLFF	TGTGCCAGAAGTTCGATCGACTCCCCGTGGGCAGGAGAAAAACTGTTTTTT
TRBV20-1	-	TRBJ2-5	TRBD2	CSAPRLAGAVNEQYF	TGCAGTGCTCCCAGACTAGCGGGAGCTGTCAATGAGCAGTACTTC
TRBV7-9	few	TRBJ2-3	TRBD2	CASSSGTSGTWADTQYF	TGTGCCAGCAGCTCCGGGACTAGCGGGACGTGGGCAGATACGCAGTATTTT
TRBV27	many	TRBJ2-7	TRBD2	CASSSRASGGYEQYF	TGTGCCAGCAGTTCCCGGGCTAGCGGAGGCTACGAGCAGTACTTC
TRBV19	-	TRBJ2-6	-	CASSIGAGLAGANVLTF	TGTGCCAGTAGTATCGGTGCGGGGTTGGCTGGGGCCAACGTCCTGACTTTC
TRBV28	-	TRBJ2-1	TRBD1	CASSRPAGGYNEQFF	TGTGCCAGCAGTCGTCCGGCAGGGGGCTACAATGAGCAGTTCTTC
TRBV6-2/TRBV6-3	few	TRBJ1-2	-	CASRLDQNYGYTF	TGTGCCAGCAGATTAGACCAGAACTATGGCTACACCTTC
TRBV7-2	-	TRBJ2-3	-	CASSQDYISTDTQYF	TGTGCCAGCAGCCAGGACTACATCAGCACAGATACGCAGTATTTT
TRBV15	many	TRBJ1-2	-	CATSRGAGWYGYTF	TGTGCCACCAGCAGGGGGGCTGGTTGGTATGGCTACACCTTC
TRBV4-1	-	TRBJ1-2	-	CASSQVNEGGYGHTF	TGCGCCAGCAGCCAAGTAAACGAGGGTGGCTATGGCCACACCTTC
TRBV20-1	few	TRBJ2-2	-	CSASSGRTGELFF	TGCAGTGCTAGTTCAGGGAGGACCGGGGAGCTGTTTTTT